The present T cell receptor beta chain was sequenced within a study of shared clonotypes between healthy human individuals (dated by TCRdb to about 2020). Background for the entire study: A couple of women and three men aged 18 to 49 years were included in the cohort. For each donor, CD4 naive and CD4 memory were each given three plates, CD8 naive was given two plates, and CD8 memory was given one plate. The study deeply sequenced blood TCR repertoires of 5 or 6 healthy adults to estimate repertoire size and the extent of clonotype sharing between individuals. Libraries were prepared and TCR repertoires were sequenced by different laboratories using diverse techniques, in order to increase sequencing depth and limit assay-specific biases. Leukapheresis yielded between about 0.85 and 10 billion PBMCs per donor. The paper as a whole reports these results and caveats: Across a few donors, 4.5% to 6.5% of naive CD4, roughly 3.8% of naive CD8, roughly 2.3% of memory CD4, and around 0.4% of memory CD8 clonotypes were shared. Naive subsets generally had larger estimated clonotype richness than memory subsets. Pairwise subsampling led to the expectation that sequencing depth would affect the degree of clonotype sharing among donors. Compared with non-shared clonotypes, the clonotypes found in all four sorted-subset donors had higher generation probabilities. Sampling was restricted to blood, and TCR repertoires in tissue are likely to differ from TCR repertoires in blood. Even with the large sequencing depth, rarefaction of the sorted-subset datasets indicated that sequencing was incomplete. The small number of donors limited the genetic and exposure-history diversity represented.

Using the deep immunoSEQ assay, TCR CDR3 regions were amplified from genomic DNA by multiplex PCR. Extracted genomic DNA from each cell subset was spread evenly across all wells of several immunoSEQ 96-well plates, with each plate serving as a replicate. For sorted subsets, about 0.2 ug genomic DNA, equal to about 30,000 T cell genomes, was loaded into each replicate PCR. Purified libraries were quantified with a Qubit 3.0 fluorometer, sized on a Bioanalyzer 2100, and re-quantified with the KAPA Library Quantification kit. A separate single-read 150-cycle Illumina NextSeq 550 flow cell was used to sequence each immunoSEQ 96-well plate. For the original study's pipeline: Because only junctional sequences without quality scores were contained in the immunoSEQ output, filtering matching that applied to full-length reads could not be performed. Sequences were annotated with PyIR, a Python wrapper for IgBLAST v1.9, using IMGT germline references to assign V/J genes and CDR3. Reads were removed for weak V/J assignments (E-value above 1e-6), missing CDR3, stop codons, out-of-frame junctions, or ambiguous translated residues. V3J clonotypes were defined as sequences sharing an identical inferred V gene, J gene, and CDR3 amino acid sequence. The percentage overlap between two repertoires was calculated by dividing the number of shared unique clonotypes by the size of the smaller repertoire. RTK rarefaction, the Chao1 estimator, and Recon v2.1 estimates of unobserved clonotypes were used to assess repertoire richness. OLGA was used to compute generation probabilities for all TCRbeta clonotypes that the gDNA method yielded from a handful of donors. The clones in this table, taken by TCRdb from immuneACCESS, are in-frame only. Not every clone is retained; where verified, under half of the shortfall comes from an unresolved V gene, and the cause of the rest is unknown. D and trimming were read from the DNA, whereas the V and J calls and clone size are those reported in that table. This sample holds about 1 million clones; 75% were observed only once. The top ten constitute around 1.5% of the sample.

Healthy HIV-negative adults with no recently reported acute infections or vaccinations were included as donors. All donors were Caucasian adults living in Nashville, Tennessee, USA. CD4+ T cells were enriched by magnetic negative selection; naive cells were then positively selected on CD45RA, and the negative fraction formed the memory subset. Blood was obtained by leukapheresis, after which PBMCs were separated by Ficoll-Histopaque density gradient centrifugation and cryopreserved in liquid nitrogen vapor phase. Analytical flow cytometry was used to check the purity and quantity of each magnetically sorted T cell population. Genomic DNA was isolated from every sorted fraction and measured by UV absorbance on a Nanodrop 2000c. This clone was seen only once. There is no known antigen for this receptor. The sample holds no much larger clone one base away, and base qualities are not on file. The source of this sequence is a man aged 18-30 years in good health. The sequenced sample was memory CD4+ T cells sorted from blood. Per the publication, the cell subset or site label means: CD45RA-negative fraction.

The DNA sequence is as follows: TGCGCCAGCAGCTTGAGACAGGGGGACTTAGGAACCTACGAGCAGTACTTC. This encodes CASSLRQGDLGTYEQYF. The rearranged chain carries TRBV5-1 and TRBJ2-7; TRBD1 lines up with 9 middle nucleotides. The CDR3 has 17 amino acids, counting the end cysteine and phenylalanine. Of all the DNA, just the CDR3 is kept, 51 bases in frame from base 1. Trimming accounts for 1 base at V and 2 bases at J, while the number of junction bases matched to no gene is 10. The germline V gene provides CDR1 SGHRS and CDR2 YFSETQ.